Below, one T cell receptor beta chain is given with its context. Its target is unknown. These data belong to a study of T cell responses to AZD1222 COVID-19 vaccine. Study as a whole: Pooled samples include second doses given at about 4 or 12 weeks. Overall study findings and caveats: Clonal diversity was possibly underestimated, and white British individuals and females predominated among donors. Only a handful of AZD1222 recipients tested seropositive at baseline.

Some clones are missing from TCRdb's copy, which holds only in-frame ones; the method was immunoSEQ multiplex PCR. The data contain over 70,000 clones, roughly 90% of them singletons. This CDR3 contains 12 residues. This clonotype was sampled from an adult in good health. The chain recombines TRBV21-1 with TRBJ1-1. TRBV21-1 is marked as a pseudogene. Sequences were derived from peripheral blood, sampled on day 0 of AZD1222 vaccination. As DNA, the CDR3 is TGTGCCATCAGGGTAGGGAACACTGAAGCTTTCTTT. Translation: CAIRVGNTEAFF.